Following are 20 T cell receptor beta chains from one sample sequenced in a study of response to subunit inactivated influenza vaccine. TCRdb re-derived calls from the RT-PCR reads in MiXCR, one entry per CDR3 protein. The repertoire consists of around 570,000 distinct CDR3 sequences, with about 10% occurring once and the leading ten covering roughly 11%. The same sample was also studied in work on T cells expressing NK-cell markers. That source adds: Scientists made TCR beta cDNA using 5'RACE template switching with UMIs.

Source: PBMCs from blood, taken on the day of vaccination. These receptors all come from a man in his forties or fifties who received an inactivated influenza vaccine.

This sequence joins TRBV20-1 and TRBJ2-7; TRBD2 aligns across 13 bases. The V gene's germline CDR1 is DFQATT and CDR2 SNEGSKA (reference sequence). The ends lost 6 bases at V and 4 bases at J; junction bases unmatched: 9. This CDR3 has 15 residues. The CDR3 nucleotides read TGCAGTGCCCAGGGACTAGCGGGAAATAGGTACGAGCAGTACTTC. Translating it yields CSAQGLAGNRYEQYF.

In this sample, this clonotype turned up a few times. V is TRBV7-8 and J is TRBJ2-1; D unclear. The CDR3 covers 13 residues. CDR1 and CDR2 from the germline V gene are SGHVS and FQNEAQ. Trimming left V 7 bases short and J 7 bases short, with 14 bases between. The DNA of the CDR3 is TGTGCCAGCAACTCGACCACATCTAATGAGCAGTTCTTC. Amino acid sequence: CASNSTTSNEQFF.

This chain links TRBV6-1 with TRBJ2-2, with 7 nucleotides matching TRBD1. Trimming removed 6 bases from V and 2 bases from J; junction bases left unmatched: 9. Germline assignment: CDR1 MNHNS and CDR2 SASEGT. The CDR3 covers 16 residues. CDR3 in amino acids: CASSRTGTDNTGELFF. The CDR3 DNA follows: TGTGCCAGCAGCCGAACCGGGACAGACAACACCGGGGAGCTGTTTTTT.

The rearrangement links TRBV7-2 to TRBJ2-5; either TRBD1 or TRBD2 may supply D (5 bases each). Germline V gene data show CDR1 as SGHTA and CDR2 as FQGNSA. The CDR3 runs to 16 residues. Trimming stripped 3 bases from V and 4 bases from J, with 18 bases between. The CDR3 DNA sequence: TGTGCCAGCAGCTTTGGGACCCCCTCTGGTAGAGAGACCCAGTACTTC. It specifies CASSFGTPSGRETQYF.

This clonotype occurred a few times. CDR3 nucleotide sequence: TGTGCTAGTGGTTCGGACAGGGGTTTTAATTCACCCCTCCACTTT. Translated: CASGSDRGFNSPLHF. The chain is built from TRBV12-5 and TRBJ1-6; 9 nucleotides align to TRBD1. The V segment lost 4 bases and the J segment 6 bases; nucleotides outside the gene matches: 4. Germline V gives CDR1 LGHNT, CDR2 FRNRAP. The CDR3 runs 15 residues.

This chain connects TRBV5-6 to TRBJ2-4, with D unclear. This CDR3 has 14 amino acids. Germline V gives CDR1 SGHDT, CDR2 YYEEEE. V lost 0 bases to trimming and J lost 3 bases, with 7 bases between them. CDR3 sequence reads: CASSLVGNKNIQYF. CDR3 nucleotides: TGTGCCAGCAGCTTGGTTGGGAACAAAAACATTCAGTACTTC.

Only a few counts were recorded for this clonotype. This rearrangement joins TRBV18 to TRBJ2-1; 7 bases map to TRBD2. This CDR3 contains 16 residues. The germline V gene has CDR1 KGHSH and CDR2 LQKENI. The junction had 7 bases not matched to a gene; V was cut back by 5 bases and J by 0 bases. CDR3 in DNA: TGTGCCAGCTCATCCGTAGCGGGCAGCTCCTACAATGAGCAGTTCTTC. Amino acids: CASSSVAGSSYNEQFF.

This clonotype was detected only a few times. The chain joins TRBV10-3 to TRBJ2-7; 7 bases line up with TRBD2. Germline assignment: CDR1 ENHRY and CDR2 SYGVKD. CDR3 length: 14 residues. Trimming at V came to 4 bases and at J to 1 base, leaving 4 bases not matched to a gene. The CDR3 nucleotides are TGTGCCATCAGTGGACTAGCAGAATCCTACGAGCAGTACTTC. Its translation is CAISGLAESYEQYF.

The DNA of the CDR3 is TGCGCCAGCAGCCCGGGACTAGCGGGACAGGGTGGGGAGACCCAGTACTTC. This translates into CASSPGLAGQGGETQYF. The V gene is TRBV5-1, the J gene TRBJ2-5, with TRBD2 matching over 13 bases. Germline V CDR1 and CDR2: SGHRS, YFSETQ. There are 17 residues in the CDR3. Trimming cost V 4 bases and J 5 bases; bases outside gene matches: 11.

V usage is TRBV12-3 or TRBV12-4 and J usage is TRBJ2-5; tentative D call: TRBD2 (6 bases). The CDR3 contains 15 residues. The V gene lost 3 bases and the J gene lost 6 bases, with 17 bases spanning the gap. The CDR3 coding sequence is TGTGCCAGCAGTTTCGTATCAGGTGGCGGGAAGACCCAGTACTTC. It specifies CASSFVSGGGKTQYF.

CDR3 nucleotide sequence: TGCGCCAGCAGCCAGACCGCTTCCGGGGACAGCTACAATGAGCAGTTCTTC. It specifies CASSQTASGDSYNEQFF. The chain uses TRBV4-1 and TRBJ2-1; 7 bases agree with TRBD1. Losses at the gene ends were 3 bases for V and 3 bases for J; bases not matched to a gene: 11. CDR1 is MGHRA and CDR2 is YSYEKL in the germline V gene. The CDR3 consists of 17 residues.

This clonotype was counted between two and nine times. The rearrangement links TRBV4-2 to TRBJ1-2, with 10 positions matching TRBD1. Looked up from germline, CDR1 is LGHNA and CDR2 is YNFKEQ. The CDR3 runs to 15 residues. V trimming: 0 bases; J trimming: 4 bases; junction bases outside the gene matches: 2. CDR3 in amino acids: CASSQEWTGGYGYTF. CDR3 sequence (DNA): TGTGCCAGCAGCCAAGAATGGACAGGGGGCTATGGCTACACCTTC.

This clonotype was detected only a few times. The rearrangement links TRBV28 to TRBJ2-7; TRBD1 agrees at 7 bases. Germline loops: CDR1 MDHEN, CDR2 SYDVKM. J gave up 9 bases and V 11 bases, and 13 bases lay outside the gene matches. The CDR3 length is 12 residues. DNA of the CDR3: TGTGCCTCGACAGGGCTGAGAGGGGGGCAGTACTTC. Amino acids: CASTGLRGGQYF.

With respect to this clonotype: This clone may be a read error of a much larger clone one base away. The chain employs TRBV6-6 and TRBJ2-1; D is undetermined. Germline V gene lookup returns CDR1 MNHNY and CDR2 SVGAGI (reference sequence). The CDR3 loop spans 13 amino acids. The CDR3 DNA sequence: TGTGCCAGCAGTTACGGTCGCTACAGTGAGCAGTTCTTC. Translating gives CASSYGRYSEQFF.

The chain uses TRBV5-1 and TRBJ2-5; D not certain. Germline values: CDR1 SGHRS, CDR2 YFSETQ. V was shortened by 3 bases and J by 5 bases, with 14 bases between the two germline ends. CDR3 length: 14 amino acids. In nucleotides, the CDR3 is TGCGCCAGCAGCTCCGTAAATACGGAGGAGACCCAGTACTTC. It is translated as CASSSVNTEETQYF.

In this sample, this clonotype turned up many times. V gene TRBV28 combines with J gene TRBJ2-3; TRBD2 aligns across 7 bases. CDR1 is MDHEN, CDR2 SYDVKM, per germline. Germline trimming cut 4 bases from V and 0 bases from J; bases unmatched to any gene: 4. CDR3 length: 15 amino acids. The CDR3 region has the DNA TGTGCCAGCAGTTCGGGAGGCCTTAGCACAGATACGCAGTATTTT. It translates to CASSSGGLSTDTQYF.

This clonotype was seen more than once but under ten times. The chain carries TRBV6-2 or TRBV6-3 and TRBJ2-4; D may be TRBD2 (6 bases). The CDR3 length is 18 residues. The V gene's germline CDR1 is MNHEY and CDR2 SVGEGT. V lost 5 bases and J 1 base, leaving 21 bases between the germline ends. CDR3 DNA sequence: TGTGCCAGCAGTACCCTCCGGGGGACCGAGTGGGCCAAAAACATTCAGTACTTC. Translation: CASSTLRGTEWAKNIQYF.

The chain employs TRBV3-1 and TRBJ1-2; D unresolved. The germline V gene has CDR1 LGHDT and CDR2 YNNKEL (reference sequence). The CDR3 totals 13 residues. Trimming removed 0 bases from V and 7 bases from J, with 9 bases in between. This CDR3 is CASSQDRKAGYTF. The CDR3 nucleotides are TGTGCCAGCAGCCAAGATAGAAAGGCTGGCTACACCTTC.

The CDR3 loop reads CASSRPGVPSYEQYF. For the CDR3, the DNA is TGTGCCAGCAGTCGGCCCGGGGTTCCCTCCTACGAGCAGTACTTC. The genes are TRBV28 and TRBJ2-7, with D perhaps TRBD2 (5 bases). V shed 5 bases and J shed 0 bases, with 14 bases lying between them. Germline CDR1 is MDHEN and CDR2 is SYDVKM. CDR3 length: 15 amino acids. Together with reference TRBV28 and TRBJ2-7, the CDR3 gives the full variable domain: DVKVTQSSRYLVKRTGEKVFLECVQDMDHENMFWYRQDPGLGLRLIYFSYDVKMKEKGDIPEGYSVSREKKERFSLILESASTNQTSMYLCASSRPGVPSYEQYFGPGTRLTVT.

This clonotype turned up a few times. J is TRBJ2-7 and V is TRBV28; TRBD2 aligns across 9 bases. Trimming took 10 bases from V and 4 from J; bases not matched to a gene: 8. CDR1 is MDHEN and CDR2 is SYDVKM in the germline V gene. The length of the CDR3 is 13 residues. The CDR3 DNA is TGTGCCACCAACAGCGGGGGGATTTACGAGCAGTACTTC. It codes for CATNSGGIYEQYF.